The 26 T cell receptor beta chains listed next were all sequenced from one sample in a study of CD8+CD57+ T cells in acquired aplastic anemia. Those patients picked for sequencing had displayed CD8+CD57+ cell expansion on flow cytometry. The TCR beta profiling, which covered VDJ combination and CDR3 sequence, was carried out using genomic DNA as the template. A single record per CDR3 protein comes from TCRdb applying MiXCR to the reads. This table holds under 350,000 distinct CDR3 sequences, roughly 61% found once. Sequencing was performed on sorted CD4+, CD8+, or CD8+CD57+ T cells (not recorded which) from PBMCs. These receptors originate from a human donor with aplastic anemia.

This clonotype was found many times. V gene TRBV5-1 combines with J gene TRBJ2-2; D call uncertain. This CDR3 contains 12 residues. Germline V gene sequence: CDR1 SGHRS, CDR2 YFSETQ. V was pared by 5 bases and J by 2 bases, with 4 bases between. The CDR3 bases are TGCGCCAGCAGGTATAACACCGGGGAGCTGTTTTTT. Translating it yields CASRYNTGELFF.

This rearrangement joins TRBV10-3 to TRBJ1-5; D gene uncertain. This CDR3 has 12 residues. V was shortened by 3 bases and J by 0 bases, with 0 bases between the two germline ends. Germline V gene data show CDR1 as ENHRY and CDR2 as SYGVKD. DNA for the CDR3: TGTGCCATCAGTGATAGCAATCAGCCCCAGCATTTT. Translating it yields CAISDSNQPQHF.

This clonotype occurred once. The chain joins TRBV7-9 to TRBJ2-3; D is uncertain. V lost 1 base and J lost 3, with 2 bases in between. This CDR3 has 12 residues. Germline V gene data show CDR1 as SEHNR and CDR2 as FQNEAQ (reference sequence). CDR3 sequence reads: CASSLETDTQYF. Here the CDR3 DNA reads TGTGCCAGCAGCTTAGAGACAGATACGCAGTATTTT.

V is TRBV7-9 and J is TRBJ2-7, with TRBD1 identical over 10 bases. Trimming took 5 bases from V and 4 from J; bases not matched to a gene: 8. The CDR3 is 15 residues long. CDR1 is SEHNR and CDR2 is FQNEAQ in the germline V gene (reference sequence). CDR3 amino acids: CASSHTTGGGYEQYF. The CDR3 region has the DNA TGTGCCAGCAGCCATACGACAGGGGGCGGGTACGAGCAGTACTTC.

The V gene is TRBV10-2, the J gene TRBJ2-3, with D hard to call. Trimming stripped 3 bases from V and 2 bases from J, with 9 bases between. CDR1 and CDR2 from the germline V gene are WSHSY and SAAADI. The CDR3 has 14 residues. The CDR3 loop reads CASSDGAFTDTQYF. As DNA, the CDR3 is TGCGCCAGCAGTGATGGCGCTTTCACAGATACGCAGTATTTT.

Only one count was recorded for this clonotype. V is TRBV20-1 and J is TRBJ1-4; D gene uncertain. The CDR3 covers 10 residues. V dropped 3 bases and J dropped 7 bases, with 3 bases sitting between them. The germline V gene encodes CDR1 DFQATT and CDR2 SNEGSKA (reference sequence). The CDR3 DNA is TGCAGTGCTAGGGCTGAAAAACTGTTTTTT. Translating it yields CSARAEKLFF.

V and J are TRBV5-5 and TRBJ2-7; 11 bases agree with TRBD1. The CDR3 consists of 15 residues. Germline CDR1 and CDR2: SGHKS and YYEKEE (reference sequence). The trim removed 1 base at V and 3 bases at J, leaving 3 bases unmatched. The CDR3 sequence is CASSLPGTGGYEQYF. The CDR3 DNA follows: TGTGCCAGCAGCTTGCCCGGGACAGGGGGCTACGAGCAGTACTTC.

This clonotype was seen a few times. The chain is built from TRBV10-1 and TRBJ2-1; 7 bases are shared with TRBD2. This CDR3 has 15 amino acids. Germline CDR1 is WNHNN and CDR2 is SYGVQD (reference sequence). With 8 bases clipped from V and 5 bases from J, the junction kept 12 bases outside the gene matches. CDR3 DNA: TGCGCCAGCCACCCCGGGACGGCGGGAGACAATGAGCAGTTCTTC. As protein: CASHPGTAGDNEQFF.

The J gene is TRBJ2-3, the V gene TRBV25-1; D possibly uses TRBD1 or TRBD2 (5 bases each). The CDR3 sequence is 15 residues long. V shed 1 base and J shed 6 bases, with 14 bases lying between them. Germline V gene data show CDR1 as MGHDK and CDR2 as SYGVNS. This chain's CDR3 is CASSESGRSGDTQYF. In DNA form, the CDR3 reads TGTGCCAGCAGTGAATCGGGACGGTCGGGGGATACGCAGTATTTT.

The chain uses TRBV7-9 and TRBJ2-7; TRBD1 matches 7 bases. CDR3 length: 15 amino acids. Germline lookup yields CDR1 SEHNR and CDR2 FQNEAQ (reference sequence). V lost 5 bases to trimming and J lost 5 bases; unmatched junction nucleotides: 12. The CDR3 bases are TGTGCCAGCAGCCCCCGGGACAGAGCCGTTAACGAGCAGTACTTC. Encoded protein: CASSPRDRAVNEQYF.

The chain recombines TRBV7-7 with TRBJ2-1; possibly TRBD2 for D (7 bases). The CDR3 runs to 15 residues. From germline, CDR1 is SSHAT and CDR2 FNYEAQ (reference sequence). V lost 2 bases, J lost 5 bases, and 13 bases lay in between. CDR3 DNA: TGTGCCAGCAGCTTAAGGGGGGAGGGAGACAATGAGCAGTTCTTC. The encoded protein is CASSLRGEGDNEQFF.

This chain connects TRBV7-6 to TRBJ2-3, with D perhaps matching TRBD2 (6 bases). This CDR3 comprises 16 residues. Germline CDR1 and CDR2: SGHVS and FNYEAQ. Trimming took 6 bases from V and 0 from J, leaving 16 bases between them. CDR3 nucleotides: TGTGCCAGCAGTCTACACCTCGGAGGGAGCACAGATACGCAGTATTTT. Translated, it gives CASSLHLGGSTDTQYF.

This sequence joins TRBV20-1 and TRBJ2-3; possibly TRBD1 for D (5 bases). This CDR3 is 13 amino acids long. Germline CDR1 and CDR2: DFQATT and SNEGSKA (reference sequence). V lost 2 bases, J lost 3 bases, and 9 bases lay in between. The chain's CDR3 is CSARSQGTDTQYF. In DNA form, the CDR3 reads TGCAGTGCTAGAAGTCAGGGAACAGATACGCAGTATTTT.

This rearrangement joins TRBV15 to TRBJ2-3, with 10 bases lining up with TRBD1. The CDR3 totals 17 residues. Germline CDR1 and CDR2: LNHNV and YYDKDF (reference sequence). V lost 0 bases to trimming and J lost 5 bases; unmatched junction nucleotides: 8. Here the CDR3 DNA reads TGTGCCACCAGCAGAGAGGTTGACAGGGGGCGTCAAGATACGCAGTATTTT. Amino acid sequence: CATSREVDRGRQDTQYF.

There are a few counts of this clonotype. V and J are TRBV20-1 and TRBJ2-7, with TRBD2 matching 11 bases. CDR1 DFQATT and CDR2 SNEGSKA come from the germline V gene (reference sequence). The V and J ends lost 3 bases and 1 base, in that order; junction bases with no gene match: 2. CDR3 length equals 14 residues. CDR3 DNA sequence: TGCAGTGCTAGGGGGACTAGCGGATCCTACGAGCAGTACTTC. Translated, it gives CSARGTSGSYEQYF.

This clonotype has a count of ten or more. The rearrangement uses TRBV29-1 and TRBJ2-1; a weak D match, TRBD1 (5 bases). The CDR3 spans 12 residues. V lost 3 bases and J lost 5, with 8 bases in between. CDR1 and CDR2 from the germline V gene are SQVTM and ANQGSEA. CDR3 amino acids: CSVDGADNEQFF. CDR3 nucleotide sequence: TGCAGCGTTGATGGGGCCGACAATGAGCAGTTCTTC.

This clonotype came up a few times. The chain combines TRBV20-1 with TRBJ2-1, with D hard to call. The CDR3 length is 13 residues. V lost 5 bases, J lost 3 bases, and 11 bases lay in between. Germline values: CDR1 DFQATT, CDR2 SNEGSKA (reference sequence). CDR3 amino acids: CSAPASDYNEQFF. As DNA, the CDR3 is TGCAGTGCTCCCGCATCGGACTACAATGAGCAGTTCTTC.

This clonotype was seen at least ten times. The chain couples TRBV11-2 to TRBJ2-1, with D maybe TRBD1 (6 bases). V dropped 0 bases and J dropped 6 bases, with 9 bases sitting between them. Germline values: CDR1 SGHAT, CDR2 FQNNGV. This CDR3 region has 14 residues. For the CDR3, the DNA is TGTGCCAGCAGCTTAGAACCCAGGGGCAATGAGCAGTTCTTC. Its translation: CASSLEPRGNEQFF. Using reference TRBV11-2 and TRBJ2-1 for the parts outside the CDR3, the full variable domain is EAGVAQSPRYKIIEKRQSVAFWCNPISGHATLYWYQQILGQGPKLLIQFQNNGVVDDSQLPKDRFSAERLKGVDSTLKIQPAKLEDSAVYLCASSLEPRGNEQFFGPGTRLTVL.

The rearrangement links TRBV20-1 to TRBJ2-2; D gene uncertain. The V end was cut by 3 bases, the J end by 6 bases, with 5 bases between. Germline V lookup: CDR1 DFQATT, CDR2 SNEGSKA (reference sequence). CDR3 length: 11 residues. The CDR3 DNA follows: TGCAGTGCTAGTAAGGCCGGGGAGCTGTTTTTT. It translates to CSASKAGELFF.

The rearrangement links TRBV7-8 to TRBJ1-3; no clear D. CDR3 length: 16 residues. V was trimmed by 5 bases and J by 0 bases, leaving 14 bases between them. Per the germline V gene, CDR1 is SGHVS and CDR2 is FQNEAQ. The CDR3 is CASSPDRVYSGNTIYF. The DNA of the CDR3 is TGTGCCAGCAGCCCGGACCGGGTTTACTCTGGAAACACCATATATTTT. Variable domain in full (rest from reference TRBV7-8 and TRBJ1-3): GAGVSQSPRYKVAKRGQDVALRCDPISGHVSLFWYQQALGQGPEFLTYFQNEAQLDKSGLPSDRFFAERPEGSVSTLKIQRTQQEDSAVYLCASSPDRVYSGNTIYFGEGSWLTVV.

This clonotype was observed a single time. This chain links TRBV30 with TRBJ2-2; D is perhaps TRBD1 (5 bases). From germline, CDR1 is GTSNPN and CDR2 SVGIG (reference sequence). The germline V and J ends were trimmed by 2 bases and 7 bases, with 11 bases remaining between them. The CDR3 is 13 amino acids. In DNA form, the CDR3 reads TGTGCCTGGAGTCAGGGCTCAGGCGGGGAGCTGTTTTTT. Translating gives CAWSQGSGGELFF.

With respect to this clonotype: A read error may produce the germline difference seen at one junction end. The chain recombines TRBV25-1 with TRBJ2-5, with D possibly being TRBD2 (5 bases). This CDR3 contains 14 residues. CDR1 MGHDK and CDR2 SYGVNS come from the germline V gene. CDR3: CASSHGRQGETQYF. The CDR3 nucleotides read TGCGCCAGCAGCCATGGGAGACAAGGAGAGACCCAGTACTTC.

In this sample, this clonotype turned up many times. The chain uses TRBV27 and TRBJ2-7, with TRBD1 matching 8 bases. CDR1 is MNHEY, CDR2 SMNVEV, per germline (reference sequence). CDR3 length equals 13 residues. Trimming removed 3 bases from V and 6 bases from J; junction bases left unmatched: 4. The CDR3 loop reads CASSFGQGGEQYF. CDR3 bases: TGTGCCAGCAGTTTCGGACAGGGAGGCGAGCAGTACTTC.

This clonotype turned up a few times. The chain has TRBV15 and TRBJ2-7, with TRBD1 as a possible D gene (5 bases). The V gene's germline CDR1 is LNHNV and CDR2 YYDKDF (reference sequence). V lost 0 bases and J 5 bases, leaving 8 bases between the germline ends. The CDR3 runs to 13 residues. The CDR3 nucleotides read TGTGCCACCAGCAGAGACAGGGTGGACGAGCAGTACTTC. It is translated as CATSRDRVDEQYF.

The chain joins TRBV20-1 to TRBJ2-3; D may match TRBD1 or TRBD2 (6 bases each). The CDR3 has 15 amino acids. CDR1 is DFQATT, CDR2 SNEGSKA, per germline (reference sequence). V dropped 3 bases and J dropped 6 bases, with 19 bases sitting between them. CDR3 in amino acids: CSASGALGGRDTQYF. For the CDR3, the DNA is TGCAGTGCTAGTGGGGCTCTGGGGGGCCGCGATACGCAGTATTTT.

CDR3 DNA: TGCGCCAGCAGCAGTCTGAGCACCGGGGAGCTGTTTTTT. This translates into CASSSLSTGELFF. The chain carries TRBV5-1 and TRBJ2-2; no clear D. Between the trimmed V and J ends, which lost 4 bases and 4 bases, there was a span of 8 bases. The CDR3 covers 13 residues. CDR1 SGHRS and CDR2 YFSETQ come from the germline V gene. Variable domain in full (rest from reference TRBV5-1 and TRBJ2-2): KAGVTQTPRYLIKTRGQQVTLSCSPISGHRSVSWYQQTPGQGLQFLFEYFSETQRNKGNFPGRFSGRQFSNSRSEMNVSTLELGDSALYLCASSSLSTGELFFGEGSRLTVL.